The rows below give T cell receptor beta chains drawn from one sample of a study of blood T cell repertoires in COVID-19. The repertoire was sequenced with immunoSEQ multiplex PCR; TCRdb's copy has only in-frame clones and lacks some. The sample holds about 320,000 clones, more than 70% seen once. Material: peripheral blood. These receptors were taken from a woman aged 45-65 years with acute or convalescent COVID-19. Each CDR3 is given with its conserved first and last residue. The D gene is left open where the match is weak. Clone size is stated in some rows and not others, as once, few, many or a class when expanded.

-	TRBJ1-4	-	TRBV6-5	CASSYSNSGEKLFF	TGTGCCAGCAGTTACTCGAATTCCGGTGAAAAACTGTTTTTT
once	TRBJ2-3	TRBD2	TRBV6-5	CASSYFSGRATDTQYF	TGTGCCAGCAGTTACTTTAGCGGGAGGGCGACAGATACGCAGTATTTT
-	TRBJ2-7	-	TRBV30	CAWNPQTSYEQYF	TGTGCCTGGAACCCACAGACTAGCTACGAGCAGTACTTC
-	TRBJ2-2	-	TRBV24-1	CATSDPVRTGELFF	TGTGCCACCAGTGACCCCGTCCGCACCGGGGAGCTGTTTTTT
-	TRBJ1-2	-	TRBV29-1	CSVEVSGAGYGYTF	TGCAGCGTTGAGGTGTCAGGGGCGGGCTATGGCTACACCTTC
-	TRBJ2-7	TRBD1	TRBV27	CASSPSRGQGPEQYF	TGTGCCAGCAGTCCCTCCCGCGGACAGGGCCCCGAGCAGTACTTC
-	TRBJ1-1	TRBD1	TRBV7-9	CASSLDRGTEAFF	TGTGCCAGCAGCTTAGACAGGGGCACTGAAGCTTTCTTT
-	TRBJ2-1	TRBD2	TRBV4-2	CASSQGTSMYNEQFF	TGTGCCAGCAGCCAAGGGACTAGTATGTACAATGAGCAGTTCTTC
once	TRBJ2-2	TRBD1	TRBV19	CASSGGSGTVPGELFF	TGTGCCAGTAGTGGTGGATCCGGGACAGTCCCCGGGGAGCTGTTTTTT
-	TRBJ1-6	-	TRBV6-5	CASSYGSSYNSPLHF	TGTGCCAGCAGTTACGGGAGCTCCTATAATTCACCCCTCCACTTT
-	TRBJ2-1	-	TRBV6-5	CASSLDPAGGNEQFF	TGTGCCAGCAGTCTCGACCCTGCCGGGGGTAATGAGCAGTTCTTC
once	TRBJ1-2	-	TRBV6-1	CASSDQGWIYGYTF	TGTGCCAGCAGTGACCAGGGGTGGATCTATGGCTACACCTTC
once	TRBJ2-7	TRBD1	TRBV3-1/TRBV3-2	CASSPLGQTYEQYF	TGTGCCAGCAGCCCACTGGGACAGACCTACGAGCAGTACTTC
-	TRBJ2-1	TRBD2	TRBV2	CASSNRRASGSGEQFF	TGTGCCAGCTCCAATCGTCGGGCTAGCGGGAGTGGTGAGCAGTTCTTC
few	TRBJ2-7	TRBD1	TRBV30	CAWSMRDRFPYEQYF	TGTGCCTGGAGCATGCGGGACAGGTTCCCCTACGAGCAGTACTTC
-	TRBJ1-5	TRBD1	TRBV28	CAGSEGTGYQPQHF	TGTGCCGGCAGTGAAGGGACAGGGTATCAGCCCCAGCATTTT
-	TRBJ2-5	TRBD1	TRBV28	CASSFWLDRPQETQYF	TGTGCCAGCAGTTTTTGGTTGGACAGGCCGCAAGAGACCCAGTACTTC
once	TRBJ2-7	TRBD2	TRBV11-2	CASSDRTSGGYEQYF	TGTGCCAGCAGCGATAGGACTAGCGGGGGTTACGAGCAGTACTTC
-	TRBJ1-1	TRBD1	TRBV5-1	CASSVTGTVDTEAFF	TGCGCCAGCAGCGTAACCGGGACAGTAGACACTGAAGCTTTCTTT
-	TRBJ2-7	-	TRBV7-7	CASSLEGGYEQYF	TGTGCTAGCAGCTTAGAAGGCGGCTACGAGCAGTACTTC
-	TRBJ2-1	-	TRBV29-1	CSVGLGNEQFF	TGCAGCGTTGGACTCGGCAATGAGCAGTTCTTC
-	TRBJ1-1	-	TRBV3-1/TRBV3-2	CASSRRQENTEAFF	TGTGCCAGCAGCCGCCGACAGGAGAACACTGAAGCTTTCTTT
-	TRBJ1-3	TRBD1	TRBV3-1/TRBV3-2	CASSLQGAGGNTIYF	TGTGCCAGCAGTCTACAGGGGGCGGGAGGAAACACCATATATTTT
-	TRBJ2-5	-	TRBV14	CASSQERLQFWETQYF	TGTGCCAGCAGCCAAGAAAGACTCCAGTTCTGGGAGACCCAGTACTTC
-	TRBJ2-1	TRBD2	TRBV7-2	CASSLGLGLASEQFF	TGTGCCAGCAGCTTAGGGCTGGGACTAGCGAGTGAGCAGTTCTTC
-	TRBJ1-4	TRBD1	TRBV7-2	CASSPTGGPATNEKLFF	TGTGCCAGCAGTCCGACAGGGGGCCCTGCAACTAATGAAAAACTGTTTTTT
once	TRBJ2-1	-	TRBV5-1	CASSLTAGQNEQFF	TGCGCCAGCAGCTTGACGGCTGGGCAAAATGAGCAGTTCTTC
-	TRBJ2-1	-	TRBV27	CASSLTSRGYNEQFF	TGTGCCAGCAGTTTAACTAGCAGGGGGTACAATGAGCAGTTCTTC
-	TRBJ2-5	TRBD2	TRBV27	CASRPAGLAGGVQETQYF	TGTGCCAGCAGACCTGCGGGACTAGCGGGAGGGGTCCAAGAGACCCAGTACTTC
-	TRBJ1-5	-	TRBV24-1	CATSESGGRNQPQHF	TGTGCCACCAGTGAGTCTGGGGGCAGAAATCAGCCCCAGCATTTT
-	TRBJ1-2	-	TRBV9	CASSVDVSNYGYTF	TGTGCCAGCAGCGTAGATGTCAGTAACTATGGCTACACCTTC
-	TRBJ2-7	-	TRBV19	CASVGHLTAYEQYF	TGTGCCAGTGTGGGACACTTAACTGCCTACGAGCAGTACTTC
-	TRBJ2-7	TRBD2	TRBV4-2	CASSLSGSGEQYF	TGTGCCAGCAGCCTCAGCGGGAGCGGCGAGCAGTACTTC
-	TRBJ2-1	-	TRBV9	CASSGHPLALIYNEQFF	TGTGCCAGCAGCGGGCATCCTCTAGCGCTGATATACAATGAGCAGTTCTTC
-	TRBJ2-3	TRBD1	TRBV28	CASRGPGQGASDTQYF	TGTGCCAGCAGAGGACCGGGACAGGGGGCTTCAGATACGCAGTATTTT
-	TRBJ1-1	-	TRBV9	CASSVVTGRGNTEAFF	TGTGCCAGCAGCGTAGTAACGGGTAGGGGGAACACTGAAGCTTTCTTT
-	TRBJ2-1	TRBD2	TRBV30	CAWGRGERVSFF	TGTGCCTGGGGGCGGGGGGAGCGGGTCTCGTTCTTC
-	TRBJ1-1	-	TRBV5-4	CASSLPGNNLNTEAFF	TGTGCCAGCAGCTTGCCTGGCAATAATCTTAACACTGAAGCTTTCTTT
-	TRBJ2-7	TRBD2	TRBV10-1	CASRTLAGVTYEQYF	TGCGCCAGCAGAACACTAGCGGGAGTGACCTACGAGCAGTACTTC
-	TRBJ2-2	TRBD2	TRBV7-3	CASSLLSIGLAENTGELFF	TGTGCCAGCAGCTTACTGTCCATCGGACTAGCTGAGAACACCGGGGAGCTGTTTTTT
-	TRBJ1-1	TRBD1	TRBV3-1/TRBV3-2	CASSQGGRGVAEAFF	TGTGCCAGCAGCCAAGGCGGCAGGGGGGTAGCTGAAGCTTTCTTT
-	TRBJ2-1	TRBD2	TRBV28	CASSTGGNEQFF	TGTGCCAGCAGTACGGGGGGAAATGAGCAGTTCTTC
-	TRBJ2-2	TRBD1	TRBV19	CASSVNSGTGGIGELFF	TGTGCCAGTAGTGTCAATTCCGGGACAGGGGGCATCGGGGAGCTGTTTTTT
-	TRBJ2-5	TRBD2	TRBV28	CASSLALGGTETQYF	TGTGCCAGCAGTTTGGCCTTGGGGGGGACGGAGACCCAGTACTTC
-	TRBJ2-7	-	TRBV7-9	CASNLRGSSYEQYF	TGTGCCAGCAACCTGCGAGGGAGCTCCTACGAGCAGTACTTC
-	TRBJ2-7	TRBD1	TRBV9	CASSVTGGNPYEQYF	TGTGCCAGCAGCGTGACAGGGGGCAATCCATACGAGCAGTACTTC
-	TRBJ2-7	-	TRBV5-1	CASSSWGDPYEQYF	TGCGCCAGCAGCTCCTGGGGGGACCCCTACGAGCAGTACTTC
few	TRBJ2-7	-	TRBV5-4	CASSIKTRDYEQYF	TGTGCCAGCAGCATCAAAACCCGGGACTACGAGCAGTACTTC
-	TRBJ1-5	TRBD1	TRBV6-5	CASSMDRVVHF	TGTGCCAGCAGTATGGACAGGGTGGTTCATTTT
-	TRBJ2-7	-	TRBV3-1/TRBV3-2	CARPSRGQVPYEQYF	TGTGCCCGACCCTCGCGGGGGCAGGTGCCGTACGAGCAGTACTTC
-	TRBJ2-2	-	TRBV27	CASSPRSTLLQNTGELFF	TGTGCCAGCAGTCCACGCTCGACTCTATTACAGAACACCGGGGAGCTGTTTTTT
few	TRBJ1-2	-	TRBV28	CASSRTQVRGYTF	TGTGCCAGCAGTCGGACACAAGTTCGGGGCTACACCTTC
-	TRBJ2-5	-	TRBV12-3/TRBV12-4	CASSFMGRETQYF	TGTGCCAGCAGTTTCATGGGCCGAGAGACCCAGTACTTC
-	TRBJ2-3	-	TRBV15	CATSRGGGTSTDTQYF	TGTGCCACCAGCAGAGGTGGCGGGACTAGCACAGATACGCAGTATTTT
once	TRBJ1-2	-	TRBV28	CASSLTGGDGYTF	TGTGCCAGCAGCCTCACGGGGGGCGACGGCTACACCTTC
-	TRBJ1-2	TRBD1	TRBV5-4	CASSLIQGAGGYTF	TGTGCCAGCAGCTTGATACAGGGGGCAGGTGGCTACACCTTC
-	TRBJ1-5	TRBD1	TRBV27	CASRPDTGGRQPQHF	TGTGCCAGCAGGCCCGATACAGGGGGCAGGCAGCCCCAGCATTTT
few	TRBJ1-2	TRBD1	TRBV5-6	CASSRQGRYGYTF	TGTGCCAGCAGCCGACAGGGCCGATACGGCTACACCTTC
-	TRBJ2-2	-	TRBV7-3	CASSLTIPRTGFENTGELFF	TGTGCCAGCAGCTTAACGATTCCGAGAACAGGTTTCGAGAACACCGGGGAGCTGTTTTTT
-	TRBJ2-7	-	TRBV7-9	CASSLRAIPGLPTYEQYF	TGTGCCAGCAGCTTAAGGGCTATACCGGGACTCCCTACCTACGAGCAGTACTTC